Sequencing of this TCR beta chain was carried out in a study of CD8 T cells in ankylosing spondylitis. Study-wide points: In ankylosing spondylitis blood, a motif of roughly 8 highly homologous TCR beta variants appeared characteristic.

TCRdb recomputed calls from the 5' RACE reads with MiXCR, one row per CDR3 protein. The sample yields just over 350,000 distinct CDR3 sequences, approximately 22% seen once. Trimming stripped 6 bases from V and 6 bases from J, with 15 bases between. The germline V gene has CDR1 MDHEN and CDR2 SYDVKM. The CDR3 is made up of 13 amino acids. As regards this clonotype: Its antigen is undetermined.

This chain joins TRBV28 and TRBJ2-7, with TRBD2 as a possible D gene (5 bases). Sequenced input: blood, either unsorted or a sorted T cell fraction (not recorded which). The TCR originated in a male donor with ankylosing spondylitis or in good health (not recorded which). The CDR3 loop is CASSRDLRSEQYF. The CDR3, as DNA: TGTGCCAGCAGCCGGGATCTTAGGTCCGAGCAGTACTTC. Full variable domain (remainder filled in from reference TRBV28 and TRBJ2-7): DVKVTQSSRYLVKRTGEKVFLECVQDMDHENMFWYRQDPGLGLRLIYFSYDVKMKEKGDIPEGYSVSREKKERFSLILESASTNQTSMYLCASSRDLRSEQYFGPGTRLTVT.